This T cell receptor (beta chain) was observed in a study of technical replicates of blood from a few donors. TCRdb's copy holds only in-frame clones and misses some; the assay was immunoSEQ multiplex PCR. The table has tens of thousands of clones, roughly 94% seen once. The trim removed 6 bases at V and 1 base at J, leaving 6 bases unmatched. The germline gives CDR1 SNHLY, CDR2 FYNNEI. CDR3 length equals 15 residues. Sequencing was carried out using T cells isolated from PBMCs. V usage is TRBV2 and J usage is TRBJ2-5; 9 nucleotides line up with TRBD2. This TCR derives from a human donor in good health. CDR3 coding DNA: TGTGCCAGCAGGCCAGCGGGGGGCCCCCAAGAGACCCAGTACTTC. This gives the protein CASRPAGGPQETQYF. Full variable domain (rest looked up from reference TRBV2 and TRBJ2-5): EPEVTQTPSHQVTQMGQEVILRCVPISNHLYFYWYRQILGQKVEFLVSFYNNEISEKSEIFDDQFSVERPDGSNFTLKIRSTKLEDSAMYFCASRPAGGPQETQYFGPGTRLLVL.